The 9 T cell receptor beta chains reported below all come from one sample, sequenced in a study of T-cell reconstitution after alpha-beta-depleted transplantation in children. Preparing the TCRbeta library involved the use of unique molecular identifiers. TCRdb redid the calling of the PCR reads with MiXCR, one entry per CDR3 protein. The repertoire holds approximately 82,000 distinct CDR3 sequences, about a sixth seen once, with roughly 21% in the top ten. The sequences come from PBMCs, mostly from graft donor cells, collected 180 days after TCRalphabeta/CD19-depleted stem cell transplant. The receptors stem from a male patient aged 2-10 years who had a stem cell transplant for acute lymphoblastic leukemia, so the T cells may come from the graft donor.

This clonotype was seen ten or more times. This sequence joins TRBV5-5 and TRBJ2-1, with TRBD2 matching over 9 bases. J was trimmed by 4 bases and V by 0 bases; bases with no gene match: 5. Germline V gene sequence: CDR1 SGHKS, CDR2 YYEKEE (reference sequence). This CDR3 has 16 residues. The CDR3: CASSLVRLAVYNEQFF. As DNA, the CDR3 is TGTGCCAGCAGCTTGGTTAGACTAGCGGTTTACAATGAGCAGTTCTTC.

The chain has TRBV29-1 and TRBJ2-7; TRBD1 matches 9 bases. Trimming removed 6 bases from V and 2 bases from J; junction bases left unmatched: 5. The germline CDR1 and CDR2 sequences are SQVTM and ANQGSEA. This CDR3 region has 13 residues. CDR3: CSVGTGNTYEQYF. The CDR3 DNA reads TGCAGCGTAGGGACAGGGAATACCTACGAGCAGTACTTC.

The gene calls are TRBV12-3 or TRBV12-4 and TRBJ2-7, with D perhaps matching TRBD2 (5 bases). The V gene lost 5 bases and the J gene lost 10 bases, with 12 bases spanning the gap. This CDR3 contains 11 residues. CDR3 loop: CASSGGYGQYF. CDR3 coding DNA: TGTGCCAGCAGTGGAGGCTACGGACAGTACTTC.

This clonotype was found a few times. The CDR3 spells CAIADRGSEPQHF. In DNA form, the CDR3 reads TGTGCCATTGCGGACAGGGGTTCGGAGCCCCAGCATTTT. The V call is TRBV10-3, the J call TRBJ1-5; TRBD1 agrees at 9 bases. Per the germline V gene, CDR1 is ENHRY and CDR2 is SYGVKD. There are 13 residues in the CDR3. J lost 8 bases, V lost 9 bases, and 8 bases had no gene match.

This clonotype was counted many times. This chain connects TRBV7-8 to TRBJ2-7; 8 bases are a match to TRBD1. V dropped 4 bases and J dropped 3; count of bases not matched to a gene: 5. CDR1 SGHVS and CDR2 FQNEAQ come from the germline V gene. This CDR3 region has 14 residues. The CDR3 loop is CASSYGQGDYEQYF. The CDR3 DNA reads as TGTGCCAGCAGCTATGGACAGGGTGACTACGAGCAGTACTTC.

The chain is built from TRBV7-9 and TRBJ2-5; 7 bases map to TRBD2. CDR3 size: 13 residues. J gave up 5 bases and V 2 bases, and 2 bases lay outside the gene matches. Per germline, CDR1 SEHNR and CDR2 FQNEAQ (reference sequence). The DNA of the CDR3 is TGTGCCAGCAGCTTAATCGGGAGGGAGACCCAGTACTTC. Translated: CASSLIGRETQYF.

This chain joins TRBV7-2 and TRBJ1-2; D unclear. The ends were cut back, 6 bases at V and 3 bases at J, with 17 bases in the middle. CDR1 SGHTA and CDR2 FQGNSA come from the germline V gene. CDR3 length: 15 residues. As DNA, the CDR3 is TGTGCCAGCAGTTTGGAGTCGGGAGCCCACTATGGCTACACCTTC. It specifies CASSLESGAHYGYTF.

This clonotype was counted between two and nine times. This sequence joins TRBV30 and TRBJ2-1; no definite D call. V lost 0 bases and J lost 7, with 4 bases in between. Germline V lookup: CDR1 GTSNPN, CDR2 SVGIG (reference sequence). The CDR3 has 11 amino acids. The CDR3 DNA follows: TGTGCCTGGAGTGTTCCTAATGAGCAGTTCTTC. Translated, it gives CAWSVPNEQFF.

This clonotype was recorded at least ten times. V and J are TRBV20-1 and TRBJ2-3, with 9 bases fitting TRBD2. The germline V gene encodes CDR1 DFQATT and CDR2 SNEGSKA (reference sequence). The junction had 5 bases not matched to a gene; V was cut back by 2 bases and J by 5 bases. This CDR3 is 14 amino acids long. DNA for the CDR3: TGCAGTGCTAGAACGAGCGGGGGGATAGATACGCAGTATTTT. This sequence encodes CSARTSGGIDTQYF.